The 18 T cell receptor beta chains below were found in one sample sequenced in a study of response to subunit inactivated influenza vaccine. Each CDR3 protein gets one entry after TCRdb re-called the RT-PCR reads with MiXCR. This table has hundreds of thousands of distinct CDR3 sequences, roughly 13% appearing once. The sample in question was PBMCs from blood, obtained about 14 days before vaccination. The receptors stem from a man aged 45-60 years who received an inactivated influenza vaccine.

This clonotype was detected only a few times. The chain couples TRBV6-2 or TRBV6-3 to TRBJ2-4, with a weak D call TRBD2 (6 bases). The CDR3 is 16 residues long. V was cut by 4 bases and J by 1 base, with 14 bases left in between. Germline V gives CDR1 MNHEY, CDR2 SVGEGT. CDR3 in amino acids: CASSSGGSLAKNIQYF. The CDR3 DNA is TGTGCCAGCAGTTCCGGAGGGAGCCTTGCCAAAAACATTCAGTACTTC.

The chain uses TRBV30 and TRBJ2-3; 7 bases map to TRBD1. This CDR3 region has 14 residues. Germline V gene lookup returns CDR1 GTSNPN and CDR2 SVGIG (reference sequence). The trim removed 2 bases at V and 7 bases at J, leaving 9 bases unmatched. This chain's CDR3 is CAWSRLTGWNTQYF. The CDR3 DNA follows: TGTGCCTGGAGTAGGTTGACAGGGTGGAATACGCAGTATTTT.

The rearrangement links TRBV12-3 or TRBV12-4 to TRBJ2-1, with 8 positions matching TRBD2. The CDR3 contains 16 residues. With V trimmed by 5 bases and J by 0 bases, 6 bases remained unmatched. This CDR3 reads CASSKSGSNSYNEQFF. The CDR3 DNA reads TGTGCCAGCAGTAAAAGCGGGAGTAACTCCTACAATGAGCAGTTCTTC.

This sequence joins TRBV10-3 and TRBJ2-1, with 9 bases lining up with TRBD1. V lost 5 bases to trimming and J lost 7 bases; unmatched junction nucleotides: 6. The CDR3 contains 14 residues. Germline lookup yields CDR1 ENHRY and CDR2 SYGVKD. CDR3 residues: CAISIGTGINEQFF. DNA of the CDR3: TGTGCCATCAGTATAGGGACAGGGATAAATGAGCAGTTCTTC.

This clonotype turned up a few times. The V and J genes are TRBV6-2 or TRBV6-3 and TRBJ2-1, with 15 bases that match TRBD2. This CDR3 is 16 amino acids long. V lost 2 bases, J lost 7 bases, and 3 bases stayed unmatched. Germline CDR1 reads MNHEY; CDR2 reads SVGEGT. CDR3 region: CASSYTGLAGGNEQFF. CDR3 bases: TGTGCCAGCAGTTACACCGGACTAGCGGGAGGGAATGAGCAGTTCTTC.

This clonotype turned up a few times. This chain links TRBV7-2 with TRBJ2-7; tentatively, D is TRBD1 (6 bases). Between the trimmed V and J ends, which lost 0 bases and 7 bases, there was a span of 16 bases. Germline V gene sequence: CDR1 SGHTA, CDR2 FQGNSA. The CDR3 consists of 15 residues. CDR3 in amino acids: CASSLAPGVGDEQYF. CDR3 DNA sequence: TGTGCCAGCAGCTTAGCACCAGGGGTAGGCGATGAGCAGTACTTC.

This clonotype has at least ten counts. The chain couples TRBV5-1 to TRBJ2-7, with D tentatively TRBD1 (6 bases). This CDR3 has 14 residues. The V end lost 4 bases, the J end lost 1 base, and 12 bases lay between the germline ends. CDR1 is SGHRS and CDR2 is YFSETQ in the germline V gene. CDR3 loop: CASSLGQGSYEQYF. DNA for the CDR3: TGCGCCAGCAGCCTGGGACAAGGATCCTACGAGCAGTACTTC.

The chain has TRBV28 and TRBJ2-7; 9 positions match TRBD1. The CDR3 covers 15 residues. After removal of 5 bases from V and 5 bases from J, the junction contained 10 bases not matched to a gene. Germline V lookup: CDR1 MDHEN, CDR2 SYDVKM. As DNA, the CDR3 is TGTGCCAGCAGTATTGGGGACAGGGCCGGTAACGAGCAGTACTTC. Its protein is CASSIGDRAGNEQYF.

The chain employs TRBV5-5 and TRBJ2-4; possible D gene TRBD1, 5 bases. V dropped 1 base and J dropped 1 base, with 9 bases sitting between them. CDR3 size: 15 residues. Germline-derived CDR1 and CDR2 are SGHKS and YYEKEE (reference sequence). This CDR3 is CASSLTGVAKNIQYF. CDR3 in DNA: TGTGCCAGCAGCTTGACAGGCGTGGCCAAAAACATTCAGTACTTC.

This clonotype showed up just a few times. This chain joins TRBV12-5 and TRBJ1-1, with D perhaps matching TRBD1 (6 bases). CDR1 is LGHNT, CDR2 FRNRAP, per germline. The germline V and J ends were trimmed by 6 bases and 8 bases, with 13 bases remaining between them. The CDR3 is made up of 12 amino acids. The CDR3 DNA follows: TGTGCTAGTGGCTCCACGGGGACAGAAGCTTTCTTT. It specifies CASGSTGTEAFF. Based on the CDR3 plus reference TRBV12-5 and TRBJ1-1, the full variable domain is DARVTQTPRHKVTEMGQEVTMRCQPILGHNTVFWYRQTMMQGLELLAYFRNRAPLDDSGMPKDRFSAEMPDATLATLKIQPSEPRDSAVYFCASGSTGTEAFFGQGTRLTVV.

V usage is TRBV20-1 and J usage is TRBJ1-1, with 7 bases lining up with TRBD1. V dropped 0 bases and J dropped 3; count of bases not matched to a gene: 4. Germline V gene lookup returns CDR1 DFQATT and CDR2 SNEGSKA (reference sequence). The CDR3 is made up of 14 amino acids. The DNA for the CDR3 is TGCAGTGCTAGAGAGGGACAGACTCACACTGAAGCTTTCTTT. Translation gives CSAREGQTHTEAFF.

The CDR3, as DNA: TGTGCCAGCAGCGTAGTTCTTGGTAAGGCGGGAGTTGGAGAGACCCAGTACTTC. It codes for CASSVVLGKAGVGETQYF. V and J are TRBV9 and TRBJ2-5, with TRBD2 matching 7 bases. This CDR3 region has 18 residues. The V and J ends lost 0 bases and 4 bases, in that order; junction bases with no gene match: 15. The germline V gene has CDR1 SGDLS and CDR2 YYNGEE.

This clonotype came up a few times. The genes are TRBV11-2 and TRBJ2-5; no clear D gene. The length of the CDR3 is 14 residues. Germline V gene data show CDR1 as SGHAT and CDR2 as FQNNGV. With 2 bases removed from V and 7 bases from J, the gap between germline ends came to 14 bases. The CDR3 reads CASSLPSTRGTQYF. In nucleotides, the CDR3 is TGTGCCAGCAGCTTACCATCCACCCGAGGGACCCAGTACTTC.

The chain combines TRBV5-1 with TRBJ1-4, with a possible D match to TRBD1 (5 bases). Germline V CDR1 and CDR2: SGHRS, YFSETQ. The CDR3 length is 15 residues. V was pared by 0 bases and J by 3 bases, with 9 bases between. The CDR3 bases are TGCGCCAGCAGCTTGGAGGGGACTGCTAATGAAAAACTGTTTTTT. Protein sequence: CASSLEGTANEKLFF. The full variable domain, in which reference TRBV5-1 and TRBJ1-4 provide the parts outside the CDR3, is KAGVTQTPRYLIKTRGQQVTLSCSPISGHRSVSWYQQTPGQGLQFLFEYFSETQRNKGNFPGRFSGRQFSNSRSEMNVSTLELGDSALYLCASSLEGTANEKLFFGSGTQLSVL.

This clonotype was found a few times. The chain combines TRBV19 with TRBJ1-1, with TRBD1 matching 9 bases. The CDR3 covers 15 residues. CDR1 is LNHDA, CDR2 SQIVND, per germline (reference sequence). CDR3 sequence reads: CATEPRGQGFTEAFF. DNA for the CDR3: TGTGCGACCGAACCTCGGGGACAGGGTTTCACTGAAGCTTTCTTT. The entire variable domain, with the rest obtained from reference TRBV19 and TRBJ1-1, is as follows: DGGITQSPKYLFRKEGQNVTLSCEQNLNHDAMYWYRQDPGQGLRLIYYSQIVNDFQKGDIAEGYSVSREKKESFPLTVTSAQKNPTAFYLCATEPRGQGFTEAFFGQGTRLTVV.

Remarks on this clonotype: This sequence may be a read error, since a much larger clone differs from it by one base. The rearrangement uses TRBV28 and TRBJ2-1; 8 bases line up with TRBD2. The CDR3 has 18 residues. CDR1 is MDHEN, CDR2 SYDVKM, per germline. The junction had 17 bases not matched to a gene; V was cut back by 6 bases and J by 4 bases. The CDR3 loop is CASRFPDGSGLGYNEQFF. The CDR3 DNA sequence: TGTGCCAGCAGATTCCCCGATGGATCGGGACTAGGGTACAATGAGCAGTTCTTC.

This clonotype came up many times. This chain uses TRBV20-1 with TRBJ2-5; 7 nucleotides agree with TRBD1. This CDR3 spans 13 amino acids. CDR1 DFQATT and CDR2 SNEGSKA come from the germline V gene (reference sequence). CDR3 coding DNA: TGCAGCGCCCTAGGGACAGTTCAAGAGACCCAGTACTTC. Protein: CSALGTVQETQYF.

The rearrangement links TRBV12-3 or TRBV12-4 to TRBJ2-7; 7 nucleotides line up with TRBD1. V trimming: 6 bases; J trimming: 9 bases; junction bases outside the gene matches: 8. CDR3 size: 12 residues. The CDR3 nucleotides are TGTGCCAGCAGCGGGACAGAAGGTAGGCAGTACTTC. Translation: CASSGTEGRQYF.